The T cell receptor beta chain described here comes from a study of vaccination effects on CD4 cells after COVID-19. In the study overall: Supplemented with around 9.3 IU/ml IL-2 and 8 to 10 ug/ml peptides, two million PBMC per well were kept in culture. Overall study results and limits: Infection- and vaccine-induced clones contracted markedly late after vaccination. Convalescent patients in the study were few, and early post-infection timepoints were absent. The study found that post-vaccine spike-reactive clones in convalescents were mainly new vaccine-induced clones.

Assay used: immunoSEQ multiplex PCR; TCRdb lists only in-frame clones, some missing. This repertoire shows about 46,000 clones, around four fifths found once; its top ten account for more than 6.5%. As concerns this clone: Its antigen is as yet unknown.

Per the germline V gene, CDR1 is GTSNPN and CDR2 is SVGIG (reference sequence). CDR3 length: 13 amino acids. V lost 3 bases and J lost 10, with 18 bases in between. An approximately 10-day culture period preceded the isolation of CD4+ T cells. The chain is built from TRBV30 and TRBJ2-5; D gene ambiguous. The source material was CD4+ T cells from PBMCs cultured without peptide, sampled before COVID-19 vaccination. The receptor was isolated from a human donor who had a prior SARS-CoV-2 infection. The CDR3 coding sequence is TGTGCCTGGAGGGATCTCGGCTTGTTGGTCCAGTACTTC. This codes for CAWRDLGLLVQYF.